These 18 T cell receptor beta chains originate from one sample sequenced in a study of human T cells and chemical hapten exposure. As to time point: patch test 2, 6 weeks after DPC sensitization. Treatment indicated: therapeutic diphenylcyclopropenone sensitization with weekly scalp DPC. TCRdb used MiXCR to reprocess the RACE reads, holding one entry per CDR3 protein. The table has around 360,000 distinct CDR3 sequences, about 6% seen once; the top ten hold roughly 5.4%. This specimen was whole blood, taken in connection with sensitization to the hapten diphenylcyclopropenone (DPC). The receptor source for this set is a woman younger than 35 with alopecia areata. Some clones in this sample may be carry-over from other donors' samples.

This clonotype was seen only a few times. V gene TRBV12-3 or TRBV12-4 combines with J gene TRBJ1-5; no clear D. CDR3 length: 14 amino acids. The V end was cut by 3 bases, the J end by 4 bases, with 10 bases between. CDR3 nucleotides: TGTGCCAGCAGTTTTTCGTACGGGAATCAGCCCCAGCATTTT. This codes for CASSFSYGNQPQHF.

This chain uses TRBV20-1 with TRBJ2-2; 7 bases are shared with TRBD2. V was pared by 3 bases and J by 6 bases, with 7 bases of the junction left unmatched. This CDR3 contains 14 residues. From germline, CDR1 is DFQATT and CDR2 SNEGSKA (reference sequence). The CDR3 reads CSASRGSGAGELFF. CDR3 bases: TGCAGTGCTAGCCGGGGGAGCGGGGCCGGGGAGCTGTTTTTT.

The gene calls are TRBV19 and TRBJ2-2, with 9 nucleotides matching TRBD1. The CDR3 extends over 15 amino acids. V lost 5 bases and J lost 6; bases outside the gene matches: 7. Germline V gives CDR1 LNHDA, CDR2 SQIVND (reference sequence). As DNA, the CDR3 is TGTGCCAGTAGTGTCCGGACAGGGGTTCCCGGGGAGCTGTTTTTT. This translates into CASSVRTGVPGELFF. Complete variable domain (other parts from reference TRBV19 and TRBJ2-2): DGGITQSPKYLFRKEGQNVTLSCEQNLNHDAMYWYRQDPGQGLRLIYYSQIVNDFQKGDIAEGYSVSREKKESFPLTVTSAQKNPTAFYLCASSVRTGVPGELFFGEGSRLTVL.

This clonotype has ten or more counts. The CDR3 here is CASSLWADNSPLHF. The CDR3 region has the DNA TGTGCCAGCAGTTTATGGGCTGATAATTCACCCCTCCACTTT. The chain uses TRBV27 and TRBJ1-6; D is uncertain. The germline gives CDR1 MNHEY, CDR2 SMNVEV (reference sequence). Trimming pared 1 base from V and 5 bases from J, leaving 6 bases between. The CDR3 consists of 14 residues.

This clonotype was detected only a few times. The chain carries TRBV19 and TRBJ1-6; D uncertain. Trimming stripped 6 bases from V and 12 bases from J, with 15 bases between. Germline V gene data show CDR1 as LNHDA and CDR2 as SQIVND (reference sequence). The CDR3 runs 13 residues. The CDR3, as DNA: TGTGCCAGTAGCCCTACCCTTGCCGAACCCCTCCACTTT. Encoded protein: CASSPTLAEPLHF.

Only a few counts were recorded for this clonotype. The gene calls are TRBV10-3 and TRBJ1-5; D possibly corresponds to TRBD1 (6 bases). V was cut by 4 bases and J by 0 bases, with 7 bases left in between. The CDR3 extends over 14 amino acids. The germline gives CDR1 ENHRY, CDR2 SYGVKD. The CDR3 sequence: CAISGGLSNQPQHF. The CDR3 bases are TGTGCCATCAGTGGGGGGCTTAGCAATCAGCCCCAGCATTTT.

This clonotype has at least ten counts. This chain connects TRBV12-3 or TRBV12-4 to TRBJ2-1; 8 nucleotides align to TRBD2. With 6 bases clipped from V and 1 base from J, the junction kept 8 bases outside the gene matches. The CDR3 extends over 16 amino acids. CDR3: CASRVTSGGSYNEQFF. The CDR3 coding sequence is TGTGCCAGCAGGGTTACCAGCGGGGGATCCTACAATGAGCAGTTCTTC.

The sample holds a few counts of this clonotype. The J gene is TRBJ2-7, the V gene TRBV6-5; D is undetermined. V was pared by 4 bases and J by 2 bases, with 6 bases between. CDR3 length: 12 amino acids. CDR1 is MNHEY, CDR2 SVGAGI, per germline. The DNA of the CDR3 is TGTGCCAGCAGTTTAACCCCCTACGAGCAGTACTTC. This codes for CASSLTPYEQYF.

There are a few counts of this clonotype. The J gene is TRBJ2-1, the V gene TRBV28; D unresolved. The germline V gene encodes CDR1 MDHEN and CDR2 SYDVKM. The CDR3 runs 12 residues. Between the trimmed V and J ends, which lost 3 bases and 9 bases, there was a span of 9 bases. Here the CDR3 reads CASSLADSEQFF. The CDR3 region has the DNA TGTGCCAGCAGTTTGGCTGACTCTGAGCAGTTCTTC.

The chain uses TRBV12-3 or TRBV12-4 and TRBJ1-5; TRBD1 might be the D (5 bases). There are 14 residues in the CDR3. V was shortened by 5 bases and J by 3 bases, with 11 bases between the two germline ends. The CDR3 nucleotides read TGTGCCAGCAGTCCCCTGGGACCCAATCAGCCCCAGCATTTT. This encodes CASSPLGPNQPQHF.

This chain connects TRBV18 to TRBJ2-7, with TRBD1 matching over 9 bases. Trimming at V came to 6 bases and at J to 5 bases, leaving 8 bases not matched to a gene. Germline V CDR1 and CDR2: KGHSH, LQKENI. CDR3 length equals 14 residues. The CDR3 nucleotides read TGTGCCAGCTCCATGGGACAGGGTCCCGACGAGCAGTACTTC. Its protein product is CASSMGQGPDEQYF.

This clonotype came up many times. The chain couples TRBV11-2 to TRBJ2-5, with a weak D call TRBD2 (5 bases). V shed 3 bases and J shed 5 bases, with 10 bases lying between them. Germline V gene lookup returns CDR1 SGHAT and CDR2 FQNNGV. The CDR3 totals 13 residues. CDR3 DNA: TGTGCCAGCAGCTTCCCCCTAGCTGAGACCCAGTACTTC. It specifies CASSFPLAETQYF. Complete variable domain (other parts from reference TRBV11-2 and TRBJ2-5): EAGVAQSPRYKIIEKRQSVAFWCNPISGHATLYWYQQILGQGPKLLIQFQNNGVVDDSQLPKDRFSAERLKGVDSTLKIQPAKLEDSAVYLCASSFPLAETQYFGPGTRLLVL.

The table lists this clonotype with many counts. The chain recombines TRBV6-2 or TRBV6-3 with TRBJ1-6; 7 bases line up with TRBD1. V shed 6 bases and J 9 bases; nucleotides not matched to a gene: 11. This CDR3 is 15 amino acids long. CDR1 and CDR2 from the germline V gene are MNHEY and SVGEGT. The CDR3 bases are TGTGCCAGCAGAGACTCCGACAGGGTCGTTTCACCCCTCCACTTT. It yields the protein CASRDSDRVVSPLHF.

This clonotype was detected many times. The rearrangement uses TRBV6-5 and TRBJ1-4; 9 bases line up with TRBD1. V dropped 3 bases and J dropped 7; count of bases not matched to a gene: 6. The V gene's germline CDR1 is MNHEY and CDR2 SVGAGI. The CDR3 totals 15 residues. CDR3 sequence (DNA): TGTGCCAGCAGTTATTCCGGGACAGGGATTGAAAAACTGTTTTTT. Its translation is CASSYSGTGIEKLFF.

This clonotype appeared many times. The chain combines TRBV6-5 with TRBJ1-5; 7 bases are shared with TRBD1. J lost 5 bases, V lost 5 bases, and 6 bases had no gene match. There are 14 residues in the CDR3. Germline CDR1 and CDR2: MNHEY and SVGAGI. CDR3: CASSNGQAYQPQHF. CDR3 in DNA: TGTGCCAGCAGTAACGGACAGGCCTATCAGCCCCAGCATTTT.

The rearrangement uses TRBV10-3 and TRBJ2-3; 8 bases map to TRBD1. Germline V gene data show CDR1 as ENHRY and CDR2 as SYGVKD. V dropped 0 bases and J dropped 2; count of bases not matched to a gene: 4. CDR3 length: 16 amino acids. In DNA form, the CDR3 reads TGTGCCATCAGTGAGTCCCCGGGACAGGCCACAGATACGCAGTATTTT. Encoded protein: CAISESPGQATDTQYF.

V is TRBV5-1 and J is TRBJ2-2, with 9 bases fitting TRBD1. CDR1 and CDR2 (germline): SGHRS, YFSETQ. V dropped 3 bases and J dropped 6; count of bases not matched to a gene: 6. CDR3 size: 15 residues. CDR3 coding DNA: TGCGCCAGCAGCTCAGGACAGGGGAATTCCGGGGAGCTGTTTTTT. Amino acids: CASSSGQGNSGELFF.

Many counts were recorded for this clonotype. DNA for the CDR3: TGCAGCGTCCGGGGGCCTGATGAAAAACTGTTTTTT. Translation: CSVRGPDEKLFF. The chain employs TRBV29-1 and TRBJ1-4; a possible D gene is TRBD1 (6 bases). The CDR3 sequence is 12 residues long. CDR1 is SQVTM and CDR2 is ANQGSEA in the germline V gene. Trimming left V 6 bases short and J 6 bases short, with 11 bases between.